The 5 T cell receptor beta chains below come from one sample, sequenced in a study of radiotherapy plus CTLA-4 blockade in lung cancer. The repertoire was sequenced with immunoSEQ multiplex PCR; TCRdb's copy has only in-frame clones and lacks some. The sample lists about 31,000 clones, about 70% occurring once. The sequenced sample was peripheral blood, obtained from a patient treated with radiotherapy plus ipilimumab. The receptors shown here come from a human donor with non-small cell lung cancer whose response to radiotherapy plus ipilimumab could not be evaluated.

CDR3 coding DNA: TGTGCCAGCTCACCACCTGGCAGGGCACACGAGCAGTACTTC. Translated: CASSPPGRAHEQYF. The chain carries TRBV18 and TRBJ2-7; D might be TRBD1 (5 bases). CDR3 length: 14 residues. Trimming pared 0 bases from V and 5 bases from J, leaving 11 bases between. The germline gives CDR1 KGHSH, CDR2 LQKENI. The full variable domain, with the rest looked up from reference TRBV18 and TRBJ2-7, is NAGVMQNPRHLVRRRGQEARLRCSPMKGHSHVYWYRQLPEEGLKFMVYLQKENIIDESGMPKERFSAEFPKEGPSILRIQQVVRGDSAAYFCASSPPGRAHEQYFGPGTRLTVT.

The rearrangement joins TRBV7-9 to TRBJ1-2, with 8 bases fitting TRBD1. After removal of 5 bases from V and 3 bases from J, the junction contained 20 bases not matched to a gene. CDR1 is SEHNR and CDR2 is FQNEAQ in the germline V gene (reference sequence). The CDR3 is 19 residues long. CDR3: CASSPTQGAGGPGYYGYTF. The DNA of the CDR3 is TGTGCCAGCAGCCCGACCCAAGGGGCAGGGGGCCCGGGCTACTATGGCTACACCTTC. The full variable domain, rest sourced from reference TRBV7-9 and TRBJ1-2, is DTGVSQNPRHKITKRGQNVTFRCDPISEHNRLYWYRQTLGQGPEFLTYFQNEAQLEKSRLLSDRFSAERPKGSFSTLEIQRTEQGDSAMYLCASSPTQGAGGPGYYGYTFGSGTRLTVV.

The chain couples TRBV5-5 to TRBJ2-7; TRBD1 matches 10 bases. Trimming took 4 bases from V and 4 from J; bases not matched to a gene: 8. This CDR3 has 15 amino acids. Germline-derived CDR1 and CDR2 are SGHKS and YYEKEE (reference sequence). The CDR3 DNA is TGTGCCAGCAGCCAAGACCGGACAGGGGGTTACGAGCAGTACTTC. It translates to CASSQDRTGGYEQYF.

The chain recombines TRBV6-6 with TRBJ2-5; tentatively, D is TRBD2 (6 bases). The J call could be wrong; TRBJ2-7 is a better fit for the DNA end. The CDR3 runs 13 residues. CDR1 and CDR2 from the germline V gene are MNHNY and SVGAGI (reference sequence). The CDR3 loop reads CASRLATPYEQYF. CDR3 bases: TGTGCCAGCCGCCTAGCGACCCCCTACGAGCAGTACTTC.

This clone has more than one count but fewer than ten. The chain couples TRBV19 to TRBJ2-2; possibly TRBD1 for D (6 bases). The CDR3 contains 14 residues. CDR1 and CDR2 (germline): LNHDA, SQIVND (reference sequence). V lost 4 bases and J 5 bases, leaving 11 bases between the germline ends. The CDR3 reads CASSRGTGTGELFF. In DNA form, the CDR3 reads TGTGCCAGTAGTAGGGGAACAGGGACCGGGGAGCTGTTTTTT.